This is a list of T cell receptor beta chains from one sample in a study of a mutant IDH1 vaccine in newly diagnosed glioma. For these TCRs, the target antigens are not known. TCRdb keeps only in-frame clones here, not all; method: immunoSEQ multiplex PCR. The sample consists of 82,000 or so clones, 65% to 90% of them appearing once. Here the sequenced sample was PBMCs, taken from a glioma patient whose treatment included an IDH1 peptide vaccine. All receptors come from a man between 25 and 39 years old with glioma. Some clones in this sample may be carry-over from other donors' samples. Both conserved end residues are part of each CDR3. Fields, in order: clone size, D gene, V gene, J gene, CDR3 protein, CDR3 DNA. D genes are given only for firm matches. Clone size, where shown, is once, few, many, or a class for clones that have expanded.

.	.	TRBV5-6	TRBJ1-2	CASSLGGTVNYGYTF	TGTGCCAGCAGCTTGGGGGGGACGGTCAACTATGGCTACACCTTC
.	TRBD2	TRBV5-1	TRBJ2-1	CASSLGTSGNFEQFF	TGCGCCAGCAGCCTGGGGACTAGCGGGAACTTTGAGCAGTTCTTC
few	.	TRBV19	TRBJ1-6	CASLQGGNSPLHF	TGTGCCAGCTTACAGGGAGGGAATTCACCCCTCCACTTT
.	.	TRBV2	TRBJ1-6	CASKDLRSSYNSPLHF	TGTGCCAGCAAGGACTTACGGAGCTCCTATAATTCACCCCTCCACTTT
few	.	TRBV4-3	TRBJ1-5	CASSQDLGRVDQPQHF	TGCGCCAGCAGCCAAGATCTTGGAAGAGTGGATCAGCCCCAGCATTTT
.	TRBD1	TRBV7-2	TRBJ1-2	CASSLGDRMRDGYTF	TGTGCCAGCAGCTTAGGGGACAGGATGAGAGACGGCTACACCTTC
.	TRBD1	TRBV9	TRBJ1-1	CASTRGTGGEAFF	TGTGCCAGCACTCGCGGGACAGGGGGGGAAGCTTTCTTT
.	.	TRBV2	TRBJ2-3	CASSPRSGGQGTQYF	TGTGCCAGCAGCCCCAGAAGCGGGGGACAGGGTACGCAGTATTTT
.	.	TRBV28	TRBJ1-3	CASSPQRGASGNTIYF	TGTGCCAGCAGTCCTCAAAGGGGGGCCTCTGGAAACACCATATATTTT
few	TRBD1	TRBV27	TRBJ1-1	CASSLQGASTEAFF	TGTGCCAGCAGTTTACAGGGGGCGAGCACTGAAGCTTTCTTT
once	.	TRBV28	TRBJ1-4	CASSFGQAINEKLFF	TGTGCCAGCAGTTTCGGGCAGGCGATTAATGAAAAACTGTTTTTT
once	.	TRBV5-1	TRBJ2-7	CASRDSGEQYF	TGCGCCAGCAGGGACAGCGGCGAGCAGTACTTC
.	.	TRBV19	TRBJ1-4	CASSIGGTLNEKLFF	TGTGCCAGTAGTATCGGCGGGACTTTAAATGAAAAACTGTTTTTT
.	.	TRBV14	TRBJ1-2	CASSQGWASYYTF	TGTGCCAGCAGCCAAGGATGGGCCTCATACTACACCTTC
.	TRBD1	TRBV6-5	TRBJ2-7	CASSYSPGQGNEQYF	TGTGCCAGCAGTTACTCTCCGGGACAGGGAAACGAGCAGTACTTC
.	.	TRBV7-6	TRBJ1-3	CASSLEQGPSSGNTIYF	TGTGCCAGCAGCTTAGAGCAGGGACCGAGCTCTGGAAACACCATATATTTT
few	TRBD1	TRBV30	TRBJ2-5	CAWSVQGPETQYF	TGTGCCTGGAGTGTACAGGGGCCGGAGACCCAGTACTTC
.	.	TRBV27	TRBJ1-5	CASSFTSLSNQPQHF	TGTGCCAGCAGTTTTACCTCGCTTAGCAATCAGCCCCAGCATTTT
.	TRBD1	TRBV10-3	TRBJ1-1	CAISDGTGLNTEAFF	TGTGCCATCAGTGACGGGACAGGGCTAAACACTGAAGCTTTCTTT
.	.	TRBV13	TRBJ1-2	CASRKAGSYNYGYTF	TGTGCCAGCAGGAAAGCGGGCAGTTATAACTATGGCTATACCTTC
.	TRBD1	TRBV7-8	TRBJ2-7	CASSSITWGQEGTEQYF	TGTGCCAGCAGCTCCATCACCTGGGGACAGGAAGGTACAGAGCAGTACTTC
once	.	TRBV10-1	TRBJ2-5	CASSEALQETQYF	TGCGCCAGCAGTGAGGCCCTCCAAGAGACCCAGTACTTC
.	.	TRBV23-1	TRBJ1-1	CASNPGWAGNTEAFF	TGCGCCAGCAATCCTGGATGGGCAGGAAACACTGAAGCTTTCTTT
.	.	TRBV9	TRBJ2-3	CASSVGGKFADTQYF	TGTGCCAGCAGCGTAGGCGGGAAGTTCGCAGATACGCAGTATTTT
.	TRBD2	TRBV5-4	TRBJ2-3	CASRYTAGVDTQYF	TGTGCCAGCAGATACACAGCGGGAGTTGATACGCAGTATTTT